This T cell receptor (beta chain) was retrieved from a study of response to subunit inactivated influenza vaccine. TCRdb recomputed calls from the RT-PCR reads with MiXCR, one row per CDR3 protein. Here the sample spans roughly 190,000 distinct CDR3 sequences, around 12% being singletons. Germline loops: CDR1 SQVTM, CDR2 ANQGSEA. V trimming: 7 bases; J trimming: 2 bases; junction bases outside the gene matches: 5. This CDR3 is built from 12 residues. This sample also appeared in a second study, on T cells expressing NK-cell markers. Per that study: The cDNA for TCR beta came from 5'RACE template switching with UMIs.

The TCR originated in a man in his fifties or sixties who received an inactivated influenza vaccine. The material was CD8+ T cells sorted from PBMCs, obtained 11 to 12 days after vaccination. V usage is TRBV29-1 and J usage is TRBJ2-7, with 7 bases fitting TRBD1. The CDR3 here is CSALTGPYEQYF. The CDR3 DNA follows: TGCAGCGCCTTGACAGGGCCCTACGAGCAGTACTTC.